Listed below are T cell receptor beta chains from one sample, sequenced in a study of response to subunit inactivated influenza vaccine. TCRdb independently ran MiXCR on the RT-PCR reads; one entry per CDR3 protein. The repertoire holds approximately 530,000 distinct CDR3 sequences, around 8% seen once, with 10% to 15% in the top ten. This specimen consisted of PBMCs from blood, obtained less than 25 months after vaccination. Receptor source: a man aged 50-75 years who received an inactivated influenza vaccine. The CDR3 runs from the conserved cysteine through the conserved F or W. D genes are given only for firm matches. A row's size may be missing; if present it is once, few, many or a size class.

j_gene | d_gene | len | abundance | v_gene | CDR3aa | CDR3nt
TRBJ2-1 | - | 12 | many | TRBV20-1 | CSAEYQNNEQFF | TGCAGTGCTGAGTACCAAAACAATGAGCAGTTCTTC
TRBJ1-2 | - | 14 | many | TRBV25-1 | CASSWGELNYGYTF | TGTGCCAGCAGCTGGGGGGAGCTTAACTATGGCTACACCTTC
TRBJ1-1 | - | 16 | few | TRBV7-9 | CASSSDTRGLNTEAFF | TGTGCCAGCAGCTCAGACACCCGTGGGTTGAACACTGAAGCTTTCTTT
TRBJ2-2 | TRBD2 | 16 | - | TRBV28 | CASSPRGSGKVGELFF | TGTGCCAGCAGTCCCCGGGGTAGCGGGAAGGTCGGGGAGCTGTTTTTT
TRBJ1-1 | TRBD1 | 13 | few | TRBV4-3 | CASSHDRGTEAFF | TGCGCCAGCAGCCACGACAGGGGGACTGAAGCTTTCTTT
TRBJ2-3 | - | 13 | - | TRBV15 | CATSRDSDLLQYF | TGTGCCACCAGCAGAGACTCCGACCTATTGCAGTATTTT
TRBJ2-7 | TRBD1 | 15 | many | TRBV5-1 | CASSKGQGQGYEQYF | TGCGCCAGCAGCAAGGGACAGGGACAAGGCTACGAGCAGTACTTC
TRBJ2-1 | - | 14 | many | TRBV29-1 | CSVEVPGPYNEQFF | TGCAGCGTTGAAGTGCCCGGACCTTACAATGAGCAGTTCTTC
TRBJ2-7 | - | 13 | few | TRBV14 | CASSVGHSYEQYF | TGTGCCAGCAGCGTGGGTCACTCCTACGAGCAGTACTTC
TRBJ2-1 | - | 14 | many | TRBV5-1 | CASSPATDYNEQFF | TGCGCCAGCAGCCCAGCGACAGATTACAATGAGCAGTTCTTC
TRBJ2-5 | - | 11 | few | TRBV20-1 | CSAARKETQYF | TGCAGTGCCGCTAGGAAAGAGACCCAGTACTTC
TRBJ2-1 | - | 14 | - | TRBV4-3 | CASSQDRSALGQFF | TGCGCCAGCAGCCAAGACAGATCCGCCTTGGGGCAGTTCTTC
TRBJ1-6 | - | 14 | many | TRBV20-1 | CSARDGPVGSPLHF | TGCAGTGCTAGAGACGGACCCGTGGGTTCACCCCTCCACTTT
TRBJ2-2 | TRBD2 | 18 | - | TRBV20-1 | CSASGTSGRARNTGELFF | TGCAGTGCTAGTGGTACTAGCGGGAGGGCCCGGAACACCGGGGAGCTGTTTTTT
TRBJ2-5 | - | 15 | - | TRBV7-7 | CASSLGGGSGETQYF | TGTGCTAGCAGCTTAGGGGGGGGGTCGGGAGAGACCCAGTACTTC
TRBJ2-1 | TRBD2 | 16 | - | TRBV7-2 | CASSLVGTSGSGEQFF | TGTGCCAGCAGCTTAGTAGGGACTAGCGGGAGCGGTGAGCAGTTCTTC
TRBJ2-5 | TRBD2 | 16 | few | TRBV7-9 | CASSPSGGGPRETQYF | TGTGCCAGCAGCCCAAGCGGGGGCGGCCCTCGAGAGACCCAGTACTTC
TRBJ2-7 | - | 12 | many | TRBV10-2 | CASSVFSYEQYF | TGCGCCAGCAGTGTTTTCAGCTACGAGCAGTACTTC
TRBJ2-1 | TRBD1 | 15 | many | TRBV7-8 | CASSPRGLVGNEQFF | TGTGCCAGCAGCCCCAGGGGGCTGGTAGGCAATGAGCAGTTCTTC
TRBJ1-1 | - | 14 | few | TRBV7-2 | CASRPDTSNTEAFF | TGTGCCAGCAGGCCGGACACTTCGAACACTGAAGCTTTCTTT
TRBJ2-2 | - | 14 | - | TRBV20-1 | CSASSLANTGELFF | TGCAGTGCTAGTAGTCTAGCTAACACCGGGGAGCTGTTTTTT
TRBJ1-2 | TRBD1 | 16 | many | TRBV2 | CASSSFTGTGIYGYTF | TGTGCCAGCAGTTCCTTCACCGGGACAGGGATCTATGGCTACACCTTC
TRBJ2-5 | - | 13 | - | TRBV9 | CASSVDAGETQYF | TGTGCCAGCAGCGTAGACGCCGGTGAGACCCAGTACTTC
TRBJ2-7 | TRBD1 | 12 | - | TRBV20-1 | CSANRGRDEQYF | TGCAGTGCTAACAGGGGGCGGGACGAGCAGTACTTC
TRBJ2-5 | - | 12 | - | TRBV29-1 | CSVGTPRETQYF | TGCAGCGTTGGGACTCCGAGGGAGACCCAGTACTTC
TRBJ2-5 | - | 12 | - | TRBV12-3/TRBV12-4 | CASSVVVETQYF | TGTGCCAGCAGTGTCGTAGTTGAGACCCAGTACTTC
TRBJ2-2 | TRBD1 | 19 | - | TRBV28 | CASSFWDRGRSVDTGELFF | TGTGCCAGCAGTTTCTGGGACAGGGGGCGATCCGTTGACACCGGGGAGCTGTTTTTT
TRBJ2-7 | - | 13 | few | TRBV14 | CASSQDLLDEQYF | TGTGCCAGCAGCCAAGATTTGCTGGACGAGCAGTACTTC
TRBJ2-5 | TRBD2 | 20 | - | TRBV3-1 | CASSQESELAGAYSWKTQYF | TGTGCCAGCAGCCAAGAGTCGGAACTAGCGGGAGCCTATAGTTGGAAGACCCAGTACTTC
TRBJ2-3 | - | 14 | - | TRBV4-2 | CASSPRGGPDTQYF | TGTGCCAGCAGCCCACGGGGTGGGCCAGATACGCAGTATTTT
TRBJ1-1 | TRBD1 | 17 | - | TRBV3-1 | CASSQDGIQGGNTEAFF | TGTGCCAGCAGCCAAGATGGAATCCAGGGGGGGAACACTGAAGCTTTCTTT
TRBJ2-7 | TRBD1 | 19 | - | TRBV11-1 | CASSGQPTGTAASSYEQYF | TGTGCCAGCAGCGGACAACCCACGGGGACAGCTGCTTCTTCCTACGAGCAGTACTTC
TRBJ1-2 | - | 12 | many | TRBV5-5 | CASSFGNYGYTF | TGTGCCAGCAGCTTTGGCAACTATGGCTACACCTTC
TRBJ2-1 | TRBD2 | 14 | many | TRBV5-1 | CASKMGTSTHEQFF | TGCGCCAGTAAGATGGGGACTAGCACCCATGAGCAGTTCTTC
TRBJ2-5 | - | 16 | - | TRBV7-2 | CASSLVAATYQETQYF | TGTGCCAGCAGCTTAGTGGCAGCAACGTACCAAGAGACCCAGTACTTC
TRBJ2-1 | - | 15 | few | TRBV7-2 | CASSSTGTDYNEQFF | TGTGCCAGCAGCTCCACCGGGACCGATTACAATGAGCAGTTCTTC
TRBJ2-1 | TRBD1 | 15 | few | TRBV6-5 | CASSYYRGPQGEQFF | TGTGCCAGCAGTTACTACAGGGGGCCTCAGGGTGAGCAGTTCTTC
TRBJ2-5 | TRBD1 | 13 | - | TRBV20-1 | CSAPGQGEATQYF | TGCAGTGCCCCGGGACAGGGGGAGGCGACCCAGTACTTC
TRBJ2-2 | TRBD2 | 14 | - | TRBV20-1 | CSARGHSGVGELFF | TGCAGTGCTAGAGGCCATAGCGGGGTCGGGGAGCTGTTTTTT
TRBJ2-5 | - | 12 | many | TRBV29-1 | CSAEEQLGTQYF | TGCAGCGCCGAGGAACAGCTTGGGACCCAGTACTTC
TRBJ1-6 | - | 15 | - | TRBV4-1 | CASSRSVGNNSPLHF | TGCGCCAGCAGCCGGAGTGTGGGTAATAATTCACCCCTCCACTTT
TRBJ2-1 | TRBD2 | 16 | many | TRBV20-1 | CSARQLAGVGRDEQFF | TGCAGTGCTAGGCAATTAGCGGGAGTGGGTCGGGATGAGCAGTTCTTC
TRBJ1-2 | TRBD1 | 14 | many | TRBV12-3/TRBV12-4 | CASSARTGLGGYTF | TGTGCCAGCAGTGCCCGGACAGGGCTGGGCGGCTACACCTTC
TRBJ2-3 | - | 11 | - | TRBV2 | CASSALDTQYF | TGTGCCAGCAGTGCTTTAGATACGCAGTATTTT
TRBJ2-3 | - | 15 | many | TRBV4-2 | CASSQDRSSGDTQYF | TGTGCCAGCAGCCAAGATAGGTCTTCAGGGGATACGCAGTATTTT
TRBJ1-1 | - | 14 | - | TRBV5-6 | CASTGRGFHTEAFF | TGTGCCAGCACCGGGCGGGGGTTTCATACTGAAGCTTTCTTT
TRBJ2-3 | - | 14 | - | TRBV2 | CASSELVRADTQYF | TGTGCCAGCAGTGAACTAGTCCGCGCAGATACGCAGTATTTT
TRBJ2-7 | - | 14 | few | TRBV28 | CASSSGGPKNEQYF | TGTGCCAGCAGTTCGGGGGGCCCGAAGAACGAGCAGTACTTC
TRBJ2-5 | - | 13 | many | TRBV5-6 | CASSLEPQETQYF | TGTGCCAGCAGCTTGGAGCCCCAGGAGACCCAGTACTTC